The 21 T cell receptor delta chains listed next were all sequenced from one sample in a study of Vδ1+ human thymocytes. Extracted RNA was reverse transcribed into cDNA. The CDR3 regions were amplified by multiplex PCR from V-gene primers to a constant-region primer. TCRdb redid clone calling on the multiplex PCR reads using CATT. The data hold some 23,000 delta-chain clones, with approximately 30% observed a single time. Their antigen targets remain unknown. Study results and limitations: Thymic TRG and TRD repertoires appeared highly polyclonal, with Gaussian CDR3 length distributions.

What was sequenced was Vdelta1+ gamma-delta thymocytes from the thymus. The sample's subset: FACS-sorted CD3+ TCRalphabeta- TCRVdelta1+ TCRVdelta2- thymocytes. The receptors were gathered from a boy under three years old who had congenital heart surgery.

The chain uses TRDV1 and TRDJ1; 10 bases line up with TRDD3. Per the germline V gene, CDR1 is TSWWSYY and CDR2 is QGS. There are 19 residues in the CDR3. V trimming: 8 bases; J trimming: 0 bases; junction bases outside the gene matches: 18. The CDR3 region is CALLRGNWGIKLDTDKLIF. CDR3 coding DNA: TGTGCTCTTCTCCGGGGAAACTGGGGGATCAAGCTCGACACCGATAAACTCATCTTT.

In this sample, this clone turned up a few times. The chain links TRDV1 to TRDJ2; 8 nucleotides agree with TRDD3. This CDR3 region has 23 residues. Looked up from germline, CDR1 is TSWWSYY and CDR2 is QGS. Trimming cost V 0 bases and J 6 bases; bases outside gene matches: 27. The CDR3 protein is CALGELVPSPLHSGGTTPAQLFF. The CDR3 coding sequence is TGTGCTCTTGGGGAACTAGTACCTTCTCCCCTCCACTCTGGGGGAACTACACCAGCACAACTCTTCTTT.

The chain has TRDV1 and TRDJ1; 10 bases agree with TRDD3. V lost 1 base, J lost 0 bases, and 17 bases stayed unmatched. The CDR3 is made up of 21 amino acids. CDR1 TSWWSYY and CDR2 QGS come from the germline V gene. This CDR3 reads CALGEHYPTGGYGLYTDKLIF. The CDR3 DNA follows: TGTGCTCTTGGGGAACATTATCCTACGGGGGGATACGGGTTATACACCGATAAACTCATCTTT.

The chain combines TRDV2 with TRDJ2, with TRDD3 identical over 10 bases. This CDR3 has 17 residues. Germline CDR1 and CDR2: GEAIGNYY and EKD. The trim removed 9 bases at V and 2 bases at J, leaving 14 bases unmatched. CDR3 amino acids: CATTRTGGSDLTAQLFF. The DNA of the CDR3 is TGTGCCACCACTCGTACTGGGGGATCGGACTTGACAGCACAACTCTTCTTT.

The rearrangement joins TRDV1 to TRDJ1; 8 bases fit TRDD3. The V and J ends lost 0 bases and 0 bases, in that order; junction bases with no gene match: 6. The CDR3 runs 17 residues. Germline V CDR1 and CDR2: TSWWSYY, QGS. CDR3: CALGELPGGDNTDKLIF. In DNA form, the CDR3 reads TGTGCTCTTGGGGAACTCCCTGGGGGGGATAACACCGATAAACTCATCTTT.

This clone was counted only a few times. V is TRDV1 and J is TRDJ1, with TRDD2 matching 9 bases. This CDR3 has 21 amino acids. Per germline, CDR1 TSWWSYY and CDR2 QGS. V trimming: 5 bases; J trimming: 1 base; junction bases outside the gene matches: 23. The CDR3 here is CALGQTLPTRDWGPLTDKLIF. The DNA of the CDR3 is TGTGCTCTTGGGCAAACCCTTCCTACGAGGGACTGGGGACCTCTCACCGATAAACTCATCTTT.

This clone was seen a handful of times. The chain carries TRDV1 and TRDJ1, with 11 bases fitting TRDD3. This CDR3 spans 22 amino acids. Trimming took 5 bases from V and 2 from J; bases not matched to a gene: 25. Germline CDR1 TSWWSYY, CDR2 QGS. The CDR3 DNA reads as TGTGCTCTTGGGAGCTCTTCCTACTTGGGGGATACGTATCCGAGTTGGACCGATAAACTCATCTTT. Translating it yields CALGSSSYLGDTYPSWTDKLIF.

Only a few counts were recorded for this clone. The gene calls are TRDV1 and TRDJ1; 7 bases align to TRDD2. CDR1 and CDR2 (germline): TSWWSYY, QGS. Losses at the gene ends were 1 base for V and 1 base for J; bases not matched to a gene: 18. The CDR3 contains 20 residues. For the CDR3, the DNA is TGTGCTCTTGGGGAACGAATTCCTACTGCTACCCTACACGGCACCGATAAACTCATCTTT. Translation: CALGERIPTATLHGTDKLIF.

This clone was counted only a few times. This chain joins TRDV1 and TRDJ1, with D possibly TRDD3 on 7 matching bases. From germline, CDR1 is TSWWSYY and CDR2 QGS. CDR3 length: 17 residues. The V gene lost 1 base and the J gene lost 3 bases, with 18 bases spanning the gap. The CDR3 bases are TGTGCTCTTGGGGAACCCCTCTTCCTGGGGGTTGCCGATAAACTCATCTTT. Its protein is CALGEPLFLGVADKLIF.

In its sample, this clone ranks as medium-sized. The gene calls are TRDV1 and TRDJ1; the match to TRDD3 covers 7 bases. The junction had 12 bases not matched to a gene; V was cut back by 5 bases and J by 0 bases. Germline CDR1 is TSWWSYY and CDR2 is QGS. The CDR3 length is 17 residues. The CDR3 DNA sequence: TGTGCTCTTGGGTCCTTCGTCGGAGGGGGATACACCGATAAACTCATCTTT. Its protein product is CALGSFVGGGYTDKLIF.

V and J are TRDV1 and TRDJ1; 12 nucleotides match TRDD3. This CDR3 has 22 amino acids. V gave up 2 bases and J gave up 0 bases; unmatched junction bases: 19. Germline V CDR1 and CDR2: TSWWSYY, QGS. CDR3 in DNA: TGTGCTCTTGGGGAAAGGTTTCAGAAGCTGGGGGATACGGAACGGTACACCGATAAACTCATCTTT. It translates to CALGERFQKLGDTERYTDKLIF.

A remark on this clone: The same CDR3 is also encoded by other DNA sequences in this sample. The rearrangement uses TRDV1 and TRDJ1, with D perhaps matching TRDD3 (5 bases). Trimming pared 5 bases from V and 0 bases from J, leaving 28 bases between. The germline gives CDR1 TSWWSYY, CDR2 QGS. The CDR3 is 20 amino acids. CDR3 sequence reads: CALGPTTIPTLGGYTDKLIF. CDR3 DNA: TGTGCTCTTGGGCCAACCACCATTCCCACTCTCGGGGGCTACACCGATAAACTCATCTTT.

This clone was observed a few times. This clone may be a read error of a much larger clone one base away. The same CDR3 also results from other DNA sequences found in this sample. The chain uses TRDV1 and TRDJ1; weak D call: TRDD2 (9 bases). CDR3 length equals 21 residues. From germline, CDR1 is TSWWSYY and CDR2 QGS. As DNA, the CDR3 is TGTGCTCTTGGGGAATACGCCTTCCTACTCCCCCTGGGGGAATACACCGATAAGCTCATCTTT. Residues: CALGEYAFLLPLGEYTDKLIF.

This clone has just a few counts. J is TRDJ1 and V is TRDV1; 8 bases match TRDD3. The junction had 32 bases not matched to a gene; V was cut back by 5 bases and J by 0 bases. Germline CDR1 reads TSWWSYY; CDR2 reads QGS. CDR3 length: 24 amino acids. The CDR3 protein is CALGLPHLGFPGGPPTANTDKLIF. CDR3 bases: TGTGCTCTTGGGCTCCCTCATCTTGGCTTTCCTGGGGGACCCCCCACCGCTAACACCGATAAACTCATCTTT.

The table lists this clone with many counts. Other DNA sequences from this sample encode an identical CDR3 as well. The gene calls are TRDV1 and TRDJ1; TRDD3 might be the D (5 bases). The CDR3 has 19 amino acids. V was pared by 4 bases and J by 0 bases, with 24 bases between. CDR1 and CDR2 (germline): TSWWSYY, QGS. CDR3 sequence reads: CALGVTRAALGGHTDKLIF. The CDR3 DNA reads TGTGCTCTTGGGGTCACCCGTGCCGCTCTAGGGGGCCACACCGATAAACTCATCTTT.

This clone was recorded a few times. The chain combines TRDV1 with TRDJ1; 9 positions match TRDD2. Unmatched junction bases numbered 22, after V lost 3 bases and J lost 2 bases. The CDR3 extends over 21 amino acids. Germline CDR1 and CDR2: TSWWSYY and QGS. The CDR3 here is CALGEHLPTGRLRRGTDKLIF. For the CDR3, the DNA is TGTGCTCTTGGGGAGCACCTTCCTACGGGCAGGTTGCGAAGAGGGACCGATAAACTCATCTTT.

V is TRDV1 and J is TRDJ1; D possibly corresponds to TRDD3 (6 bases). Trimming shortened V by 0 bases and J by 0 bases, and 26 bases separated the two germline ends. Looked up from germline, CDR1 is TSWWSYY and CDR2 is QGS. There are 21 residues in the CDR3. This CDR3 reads CALGELVVGGVGPRYTDKLIF. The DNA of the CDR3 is TGTGCTCTTGGGGAACTAGTTGTGGGGGGGGTGGGACCGAGGTACACCGATAAACTCATCTTT.

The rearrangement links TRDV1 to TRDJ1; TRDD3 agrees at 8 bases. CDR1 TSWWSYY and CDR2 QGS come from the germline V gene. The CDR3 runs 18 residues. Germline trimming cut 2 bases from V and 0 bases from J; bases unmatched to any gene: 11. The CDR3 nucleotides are TGTGCTCTTGGGGAAAACTTCCCTGGGGGACCTTACACCGATAAACTCATCTTT. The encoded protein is CALGENFPGGPYTDKLIF.

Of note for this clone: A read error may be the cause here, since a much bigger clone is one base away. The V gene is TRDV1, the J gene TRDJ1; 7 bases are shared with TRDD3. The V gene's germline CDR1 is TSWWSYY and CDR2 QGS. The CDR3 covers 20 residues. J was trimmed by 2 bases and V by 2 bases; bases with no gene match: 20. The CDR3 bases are TGTGCTCTTGGGGAAGCCCCTCCTCTAGGTGGGGGAACCAAGACCGATAAACTCATCTTT. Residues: CALGEAPPLGGGTKTDKLIF.

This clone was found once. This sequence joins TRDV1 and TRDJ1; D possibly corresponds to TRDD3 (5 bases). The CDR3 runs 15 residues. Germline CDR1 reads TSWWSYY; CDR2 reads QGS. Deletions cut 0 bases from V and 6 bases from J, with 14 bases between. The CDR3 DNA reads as TGTGCTCTTGGGGAACTTAGGCATTCGGGGAATAAACTCATCTTT. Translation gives CALGELRHSGNKLIF.

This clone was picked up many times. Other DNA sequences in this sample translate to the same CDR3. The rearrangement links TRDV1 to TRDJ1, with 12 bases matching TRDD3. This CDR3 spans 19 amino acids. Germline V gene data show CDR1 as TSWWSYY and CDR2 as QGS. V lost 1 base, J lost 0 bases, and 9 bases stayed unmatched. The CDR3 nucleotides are TGTGCTCTTGGGGAACGGTCACTGGGGGATACCGCGGACACCGATAAACTCATCTTT. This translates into CALGERSLGDTADTDKLIF.